Presented here are 22 T cell receptor beta chains from one specimen sequenced in a study of OX40 agonist ivuxolimab in advanced cancers. This table comes from immunoSEQ multiplex PCR, and its TCRdb copy is limited to in-frame clones, with some not included. The table lists 50,000 to 60,000 clones, roughly 77% of them singletons, with approximately 1.1% in the top ten. The specimen comprised CD4+ or CD8+ T cells sorted from blood, sampled in a trial of the OX40 agonist ivuxolimab. The receptors stem from an adult with an advanced solid tumor such as melanoma, head and neck, liver or kidney cancer.

The rearrangement joins TRBV27 to TRBJ2-7; 10 nucleotides align to TRBD2. The CDR3 totals 17 residues. Germline values: CDR1 MNHEY, CDR2 SMNVEV (reference sequence). With V trimmed by 6 bases and J by 4 bases, 15 bases remained unmatched. CDR3 amino acids: CASSLDQSGRAVYEQYF. CDR3 DNA sequence: TGTGCCAGCAGCCTAGACCAAAGCGGGAGGGCCGTTTACGAGCAGTACTTC.

This chain uses TRBV27 with TRBJ1-5, with D perhaps TRBD1 (5 bases). V was shortened by 6 bases and J by 11 bases, with 20 bases between the two germline ends. There are 14 residues in the CDR3. Germline V gene sequence: CDR1 MNHEY, CDR2 SMNVEV (reference sequence). The CDR3 DNA sequence: TGTGCCAGCAGAAGGTCCAGGGATAGTGTGTCCCAGCATTTT. It codes for CASRRSRDSVSQHF.

The rearrangement links TRBV18 to TRBJ1-5; weak D call: TRBD1 (5 bases). This CDR3 comprises 15 residues. CDR1 is KGHSH and CDR2 is LQKENI in the germline V gene. V shed 5 bases and J shed 3 bases, with 14 bases lying between them. The CDR3 sequence is CASSREGFNNQPQHF. The CDR3 DNA reads TGTGCCAGCTCAAGGGAGGGGTTTAACAATCAGCCCCAGCATTTT.

The rearrangement uses TRBV7-3 and TRBJ1-6; D is unresolved. The CDR3 is 14 residues long. Germline assignment: CDR1 SGHTA and CDR2 FQGTGA. Trimming removed 1 base at V and 7 bases at J, with 8 bases between. CDR3 coding DNA: TGTGCCAGCAGCTTAAACGGCTTAAATTCACCCCTCCACTTT. It specifies CASSLNGLNSPLHF.

The V call is TRBV5-1, the J call TRBJ1-2, with D unresolved. V was trimmed by 1 base and J by 0 bases, leaving 10 bases between them. The CDR3 contains 15 residues. CDR1 and CDR2 (germline): SGHRS, YFSETQ. CDR3 region: CASSLFYRANYGYTF. CDR3 bases: TGCGCCAGCAGCTTGTTTTACAGAGCTAACTATGGCTACACCTTC.

The J gene is TRBJ2-7, the V gene TRBV7-9; the D gene is possibly TRBD2 (6 bases). The CDR3 loop spans 13 amino acids. The germline V gene encodes CDR1 SEHNR and CDR2 FQNEAQ (reference sequence). With 5 bases removed from V and 4 bases from J, the gap between germline ends came to 12 bases. CDR3 protein: CASSLGGKYEQYF. For the CDR3, the DNA is TGTGCCAGCAGCCTCGGCGGGAAGTACGAGCAGTACTTC. Full variable domain (missing parts from reference TRBV7-9 and TRBJ2-7): DTGVSQNPRHKITKRGQNVTFRCDPISEHNRLYWYRQTLGQGPEFLTYFQNEAQLEKSRLLSDRFSAERPKGSFSTLEIQRTEQGDSAMYLCASSLGGKYEQYFGPGTRLTVT.

V gene TRBV6-5 combines with J gene TRBJ2-7, with 10 bases matching TRBD2. The V segment lost 0 bases and the J segment 3 bases; nucleotides outside the gene matches: 5. The CDR3 spans 16 residues. Germline CDR1 and CDR2: MNHEY and SVGAGI. The CDR3 region is CASSYSRTSGVYEQYF. DNA for the CDR3: TGTGCCAGCAGTTACTCGAGAACTAGCGGGGTCTACGAGCAGTACTTC.

The chain is built from TRBV9 and TRBJ2-3, with 7 nucleotides matching TRBD1. Germline CDR1 SGDLS, CDR2 YYNGEE. The CDR3 runs 14 residues. Trimming at V came to 1 base and at J to 6 bases, leaving 5 bases not matched to a gene. As DNA, the CDR3 is TGTGCCAGCAGCGTATTAACAGGGGCGGATACGCAGTATTTT. Residues: CASSVLTGADTQYF.

As concerns this clone: Mismatch with germline at one junction end may stem from a read error. CDR3 loop: CASSLGVTYQGTQYF. The CDR3 bases are TGTGCCAGCAGCTTAGGGGTCACTTACCAAGGGACCCAGTACTTC. This chain links TRBV7-9 with TRBJ2-5; no firm D call. Germline values: CDR1 SEHNR, CDR2 FQNEAQ (reference sequence). The CDR3 runs to 15 residues.

A single count supports this clone. The V and J genes are TRBV30 and TRBJ1-5, with D perhaps matching TRBD1 (5 bases). Germline CDR1 and CDR2: GTSNPN and SVGIG (reference sequence). The CDR3 totals 14 residues. V was pared by 0 bases and J by 5 bases, with 11 bases between. The DNA for the CDR3 is TGTGCCTGGAGTGTCAACGGGGCCCATCAGCCCCAGCATTTT. Protein: CAWSVNGAHQPQHF.

This chain links TRBV27 with TRBJ2-5, with D uncertain. CDR1 MNHEY and CDR2 SMNVEV come from the germline V gene (reference sequence). This CDR3 is 15 amino acids long. V was shortened by 1 base and J by 2 bases, with 11 bases between the two germline ends. CDR3: CASSLFSGRQETQYF. The DNA for the CDR3 is TGTGCCAGCAGTTTATTTTCTGGTCGGCAAGAGACCCAGTACTTC.

Only one count was recorded for this clone. The V gene is TRBV4-2, the J gene TRBJ2-3; 13 bases are a match to TRBD2. This CDR3 contains 16 residues. The trim removed 4 bases at V and 9 bases at J, leaving 10 bases unmatched. Germline CDR1 reads LGHNA; CDR2 reads YNFKEQ. CDR3 loop: CASSRRLAGGKETQYF. The CDR3 DNA sequence: TGTGCCAGCAGCCGGCGACTAGCGGGGGGAAAGGAAACGCAGTATTTT.

This clone was detected once. This chain uses TRBV2 with TRBJ2-7; D uncertain. Trimming took off 5 bases at V and 3 bases at J, with 20 bases between the two ends. The germline V gene has CDR1 SNHLY and CDR2 FYNNEI. CDR3 length equals 16 residues. CDR3 nucleotides: TGTGCCAGCAGTCCCCTTGGGCTTGGGGTTAGCTACGAGCAGTACTTC. It specifies CASSPLGLGVSYEQYF. Full variable domain (outside the CDR3, taken from reference TRBV2 and TRBJ2-7): EPEVTQTPSHQVTQMGQEVILRCVPISNHLYFYWYRQILGQKVEFLVSFYNNEISEKSEIFDDQFSVERPDGSNFTLKIRSTKLEDSAMYFCASSPLGLGVSYEQYFGPGTRLTVT.

This clone was counted only a few times. The chain is built from TRBV19 and TRBJ2-3, with D perhaps matching TRBD2 (5 bases). The CDR3 is made up of 13 amino acids. V was cut by 8 bases and J by 2 bases, with 11 bases left in between. Germline CDR1 is LNHDA and CDR2 is SQIVND (reference sequence). In DNA, the CDR3 is TGTGCCAGTGGGAGCGTTTCCACAGATACGCAGTATTTT. It translates to CASGSVSTDTQYF.

This chain joins TRBV25-1 and TRBJ2-5; D is possibly TRBD1 (5 bases). The CDR3 is 13 amino acids. Looked up from germline, CDR1 is MGHDK and CDR2 is SYGVNS. Deletions cut 2 bases from V and 4 bases from J, with 8 bases between. Written as DNA, the CDR3 is TGTGCCAGCAGTGAAGGGGCCAGAGAGACCCAGTACTTC. Its protein product is CASSEGARETQYF. The entire variable domain, with the rest obtained from reference TRBV25-1 and TRBJ2-5, is as follows: EADIYQTPRYLVIGTGKKITLECSQTMGHDKMYWYQQDPGMELHLIHYSYGVNSTEKGDLSSESTVSRIRTEHFPLTLESARPSHTSQYLCASSEGARETQYFGPGTRLLVL.

This sequence joins TRBV11-2 and TRBJ2-1; D remains ambiguous. The CDR3 is 14 amino acids. Germline assignment: CDR1 SGHAT and CDR2 FQNNGV. Deletions cut 2 bases from V and 0 bases from J, with 5 bases between. DNA for the CDR3: TGTGCCAGCAGCTTATTCTCCTCCTACAATGAGCAGTTCTTC. Its translation: CASSLFSSYNEQFF.

This clone occurred a few times. The J gene is TRBJ2-6, the V gene TRBV19; no clear D. CDR3 length: 14 residues. V dropped 4 bases and J dropped 4 bases, with 8 bases sitting between them. Germline V gives CDR1 LNHDA, CDR2 SQIVND (reference sequence). Here the CDR3 reads CASSRGGGANVLTF. As DNA, the CDR3 is TGTGCCAGTAGTAGGGGTGGCGGGGCCAACGTCCTGACTTTC.

V is TRBV6-5 and J is TRBJ2-1; TRBD2 agrees at 8 bases. V trimming: 6 bases; J trimming: 8 bases; junction bases outside the gene matches: 3. This CDR3 contains 12 residues. Germline lookup yields CDR1 MNHEY and CDR2 SVGAGI. CDR3 residues: CASRRGGDEQFF. As DNA, the CDR3 is TGTGCCAGCAGACGGGGGGGAGATGAGCAGTTCTTC.

This chain uses TRBV23-1 with TRBJ2-7; D call uncertain. TRBV23-1 is reported as an ORF; its role is uncertain. V dropped 9 bases and J dropped 2 bases, with 8 bases sitting between them. CDR3 size: 11 residues. CDR3 nucleotide sequence: TGCGCCAGAGCCCACCCCTACGAGCAGTACTTC. Residues: CARAHPYEQYF.

This clone was counted only a few times. The chain has TRBV7-9 and TRBJ2-1; TRBD1 aligns across 8 bases. Unmatched junction bases numbered 13, after V lost 3 bases and J lost 9 bases. The CDR3 spans 16 residues. Germline V CDR1 and CDR2: SEHNR, FQNEAQ (reference sequence). The CDR3 reads CASSLARTGRLGEQFF. DNA of the CDR3: TGTGCCAGCAGCTTGGCTAGGACAGGGAGATTGGGTGAGCAGTTCTTC. Full variable domain (missing parts from reference TRBV7-9 and TRBJ2-1): DTGVSQNPRHKITKRGQNVTFRCDPISEHNRLYWYRQTLGQGPEFLTYFQNEAQLEKSRLLSDRFSAERPKGSFSTLEIQRTEQGDSAMYLCASSLARTGRLGEQFFGPGTRLTVL.

The chain carries TRBV18 and TRBJ1-1, with TRBD1 matching 9 bases. Germline V gives CDR1 KGHSH, CDR2 LQKENI. The CDR3 covers 17 residues. V was pared by 4 bases and J by 9 bases, with 18 bases of the junction left unmatched. CDR3 protein: CASSRGQGSGLGDKAFF. CDR3 in DNA: TGTGCCAGCTCACGGGGACAGGGAAGCGGGCTGGGAGACAAAGCTTTCTTT.

This sequence joins TRBV29-1 and TRBJ2-3; 7 bases fit TRBD2. J was trimmed by 8 bases and V by 7 bases; bases with no gene match: 12. CDR1 is SQVTM, CDR2 ANQGSEA, per germline. The CDR3 is 13 residues long. CDR3 sequence (DNA): TGCAGCGGAGCGGGGTCTGGGGCCACTACGCAGTATTTT. Its protein is CSGAGSGATTQYF.